These 18 T cell receptor beta chains originate from one sample sequenced in a study of early T cells in non-severe SARS-CoV-2 infection. TCRdb called the 5' RACE reads again in MiXCR, with one record for every CDR3 protein. The sample gives 25,000 to 30,000 distinct CDR3 sequences, around 4% of which show up once; approximately 4% is in the top ten. Material: whole blood. These receptors all come from an adult who was a healthcare worker with PCR-confirmed SARS-CoV-2 infection or an uninfected control (not recorded which).

This clonotype was detected a few times. V gene TRBV11-2 combines with J gene TRBJ2-5; 9 nucleotides align to TRBD2. This CDR3 has 14 residues. V lost 5 bases, J lost 1 base, and 2 bases stayed unmatched. CDR1 SGHAT and CDR2 FQNNGV come from the germline V gene. The CDR3: CASSQTSGQETQYF. CDR3 DNA sequence: TGTGCCAGCAGCCAGACTAGCGGCCAAGAGACCCAGTACTTC.

This clonotype came up once. A single base separates this from a much larger clone, so it may be a read error. The chain uses TRBV7-6 and TRBJ2-1; 11 bases fit TRBD1. Germline lookup yields CDR1 SGHVS and CDR2 FNYEAQ. This CDR3 comprises 16 residues. The chain's CDR3 is CASSQLGGTGGNEQLF. As DNA, the CDR3 is TGTGCCAGCAGCCAGCTGGGAGGGACAGGGGGGAATGAGCAGCTCTTC.

This clonotype was counted at least ten times. The J gene is TRBJ2-7, the V gene TRBV11-3; D remains unclear. The CDR3 is made up of 13 amino acids. Looked up from germline, CDR1 is SGHNT and CDR2 is YENEEA. V shed 5 bases and J shed 2 bases, with 10 bases lying between them. DNA for the CDR3: TGTGCCAGCAGCGACACGGTCACCTACGAGCAGTACTTC. Protein: CASSDTVTYEQYF. The full variable domain, in which reference TRBV11-3 and TRBJ2-7 provide the parts outside the CDR3, is EAGVVQSPRYKIIEKKQPVAFWCNPISGHNTLYWYLQNLGQGPELLIRYENEEAVDDSQLPKDRFSAERLKGVDSTLKIQPAELGDSAVYLCASSDTVTYEQYFGPGTRLTVT.

This clonotype showed up many times. The chain joins TRBV4-1 to TRBJ2-2, with TRBD2 identical over 10 bases. The CDR3 length is 15 residues. With V trimmed by 6 bases and J by 6 bases, 7 bases remained unmatched. The germline V gene encodes CDR1 MGHRA and CDR2 YSYEKL. CDR3 sequence reads: CASSLGLAAAGELFF. CDR3 coding DNA: TGCGCCAGCAGTCTCGGACTAGCGGCCGCCGGGGAGCTGTTTTTT.

This clonotype was picked up many times. The chain is built from TRBV20-1 and TRBJ2-7; weak D call: TRBD2 (5 bases). CDR1 and CDR2 from the germline V gene are DFQATT and SNEGSKA (reference sequence). The CDR3 consists of 12 residues. Trimming took off 6 bases at V and 1 base at J, with 10 bases between the two ends. CDR3 sequence reads: CSALRGSYEQYF. DNA of the CDR3: TGCAGTGCCCTGCGCGGGTCCTACGAGCAGTACTTC.

This clonotype was counted only a few times. The V and J genes are TRBV20-1 and TRBJ1-1; perhaps TRBD1 as D (6 bases). V lost 5 bases and J 3 bases, leaving 16 bases between the germline ends. This CDR3 is built from 14 residues. Germline lookup yields CDR1 DFQATT and CDR2 SNEGSKA (reference sequence). The CDR3 reads CSAPTGQGDTEAFF. In nucleotides, the CDR3 is TGCAGTGCTCCTACAGGGCAGGGAGACACTGAAGCTTTCTTT.

This clonotype was observed at least ten times. The gene calls are TRBV30 and TRBJ1-4; 8 bases agree with TRBD1. Trimming at V came to 1 base and at J to 8 bases, leaving 3 bases not matched to a gene. CDR3 length: 13 residues. The germline CDR1 and CDR2 sequences are GTSNPN and SVGIG (reference sequence). Written as DNA, the CDR3 is TGTGCCTGGAGTGAGACAGGGGTCGAAAAACTGTTTTTT. Its protein is CAWSETGVEKLFF. Combining the CDR3 with reference TRBV30 and TRBJ1-4 gives the whole variable domain SQTIHQWPATLVQPVGSPLSLECTVEGTSNPNLYWYRQAAGRGLQLLFYSVGIGQISSEVPQNLSASRPQDRQFILSSKKLLLSDSGFYLCAWSETGVEKLFFGSGTQLSVL.

This clonotype showed up just a few times. The rearrangement links TRBV5-1 to TRBJ1-1; perhaps TRBD1 as D (5 bases). Between the trimmed V and J ends, which lost 1 base and 6 bases, there was a span of 13 bases. The CDR3 spans 14 residues. Per germline, CDR1 SGHRS and CDR2 YFSETQ. This CDR3 is CASSLFEGTAEAFF. CDR3 DNA sequence: TGCGCCAGCAGCTTGTTTGAGGGGACGGCTGAAGCTTTCTTT.

The rearrangement links TRBV7-2 to TRBJ2-5; tentatively, D is TRBD1 or TRBD2 (5 bases each). The CDR3 sequence is 14 residues long. CDR1 and CDR2 from the germline V gene are SGHTA and FQGNSA. V was shortened by 0 bases and J by 9 bases, with 14 bases between the two germline ends. The CDR3, as DNA: TGTGCCAGCAGCTTAGCCAGGGACCAAGGGGCCCAGTACTTC. It yields the protein CASSLARDQGAQYF. The full variable domain, rest sourced from reference TRBV7-2 and TRBJ2-5, is GAGVSQSPSNKVTEKGKDVELRCDPISGHTALYWYRQSLGQGLEFLIYFQGNSAPDKSGLPSDRFSAERTGGSVSTLTIQRTQQEDSAVYLCASSLARDQGAQYFGPGTRLLVL.

This clonotype appeared many times. CDR3 in DNA: TGTGCCAGCAGCTTGGGGGGCTCGGTAATGAGCAATCAGCCCCAGCATTTT. Its translation is CASSLGGSVMSNQPQHF. The chain employs TRBV5-5 and TRBJ1-5, with D possibly being TRBD1 (5 bases). The V gene lost 0 bases and the J gene lost 1 base, with 14 bases spanning the gap. The CDR3 runs to 17 residues. The germline CDR1 and CDR2 sequences are SGHKS and YYEKEE (reference sequence).

In this sample, this clonotype is medium-sized. This chain links TRBV11-2 with TRBJ1-4; 8 bases are shared with TRBD1. This CDR3 has 16 amino acids. Germline-derived CDR1 and CDR2 are SGHAT and FQNNGV. V was clipped by 2 bases and J by 5 bases; unmatched bases: 7. The chain's CDR3 is CASSLLSGTGNEKLFF. As DNA, the CDR3 is TGTGCCAGCAGCTTACTATCCGGGACAGGCAATGAAAAACTGTTTTTT.

This clonotype was seen more than once but under ten times. The chain carries TRBV7-3 and TRBJ1-2; TRBD1 matches 8 bases. CDR1 and CDR2 (germline): SGHTA, FQGTGA. The CDR3 is 15 residues long. Trimming removed 4 bases from V and 7 bases from J; junction bases left unmatched: 11. The CDR3 here is CASSSGQAPRSGYTF. The CDR3 DNA reads TGTGCCAGCAGCTCGGGACAGGCCCCCCGCAGTGGCTACACCTTC.

The rearrangement joins TRBV4-2 to TRBJ2-3; D gene unclear. Between the trimmed V and J ends, which lost 2 bases and 4 bases, there was a span of 4 bases. CDR1 LGHNA and CDR2 YNFKEQ come from the germline V gene. The CDR3 spans 12 residues. The DNA for the CDR3 is TGTGCCAGCAGCCAACGACCAGATACGCAGTATTTT. It translates to CASSQRPDTQYF.

This clonotype was recorded many times. The chain employs TRBV6-5 and TRBJ1-4; a weak D match, TRBD1 (6 bases). The V and J ends lost 10 bases and 5 bases respectively, with 23 bases between them. CDR3 length: 16 amino acids. Germline assignment: CDR1 MNHEY and CDR2 SVGAGI. CDR3: CATALTSTGRNEKLFF. For the CDR3, the DNA is TGTGCCACAGCCCTAACTTCGACAGGCCGCAATGAAAAACTGTTTTTT.

The rearrangement joins TRBV5-1 to TRBJ2-3; perhaps TRBD1 as D (5 bases). Trimming took 0 bases from V and 0 from J, leaving 8 bases between them. Germline CDR1 SGHRS, CDR2 YFSETQ. The CDR3 extends over 15 amino acids. The CDR3: CASSLDRPSTDTQYF. The CDR3 bases are TGCGCCAGCAGCTTGGACAGGCCTAGCACAGATACGCAGTATTTT.

Comments on this clonotype: This could be a read error, since a much larger clone is one nucleotide away. V is TRBV11-2 and J is TRBJ2-2; a weak D match, TRBD2 (5 bases). CDR1 SGHAT and CDR2 FQNNGV come from the germline V gene. V was clipped by 3 bases and J by 4 bases, with 15 bases between them. CDR3 length: 16 amino acids. In DNA form, the CDR3 reads TGTGCCAGCAGCTTCGGGCTAGCCTCCGGCACCGGGGAGCTGTTTTTT. It yields the protein CASSFGLASGTGELFF. Full variable domain (missing parts from reference TRBV11-2 and TRBJ2-2): EAGVAQSPRYKIIEKRQSVAFWCNPISGHATLYWYQQILGQGPKLLIQFQNNGVVDDSQLPKDRFSAERLKGVDSTLKIQPAKLEDSAVYLCASSFGLASGTGELFFGEGSRLTVL.

This clonotype was counted between two and nine times. The genes are TRBV11-1 and TRBJ2-1; D uncertain. There are 12 residues in the CDR3. Germline loops: CDR1 SGHAT, CDR2 FQDESV (reference sequence). V shed 3 bases and J shed 6 bases, with 6 bases lying between them. As DNA, the CDR3 is TGTGCCAGCAGCTTGCTGGGCAATGAGCAGTTCTTC. Its protein product is CASSLLGNEQFF. The complete variable domain, with remaining parts taken from reference TRBV11-1 and TRBJ2-1, reads EAEVAQSPRYKITEKSQAVAFWCDPISGHATLYWYRQILGQGPELLVQFQDESVVDDSQLPKDRFSAERLKGVDSTLKIQPAELGDSAMYLCASSLLGNEQFFGPGTRLTVL.

This clonotype is deemed medium-sized (0.01 to 0.1%). The chain links TRBV11-2 to TRBJ2-1; 7 bases agree with TRBD2. The CDR3 is 16 amino acids. In germline, CDR1 is SGHAT, CDR2 FQNNGV. V shed 3 bases, J shed 0 bases, and the junction held 5 bases outside the gene matches. CDR3 nucleotides: TGTGCCAGCAGCTTGGTGCGGGAGAACTCCTACAATGAGCAGTTCTTC. This gives the protein CASSLVRENSYNEQFF.